The 15 T cell receptor beta chains listed next were all sequenced from one sample in a study of blood T cells in healthy people across ages. Alongside a J-beta primer mix, a sample-barcoded 5' primer served in a second PCR lasting about 7 to 12 cycles. TCRdb reprocessed the 5' RACE reads with MiXCR, giving one entry per CDR3 protein. The sample records approximately 960,000 distinct CDR3 sequences, under 35% being singletons. The same data also contributed to another study, on T cells of mothers and their children.

Sequenced material: blood. The receptors shown here come from a woman in her forties in good health.

This clonotype occurred once. The gene calls are TRBV5-1 and TRBJ2-7; tentative D call: TRBD2 (5 bases). Germline V gives CDR1 SGHRS, CDR2 YFSETQ. Trimming removed 9 bases from V and 2 bases from J, with 27 bases in between. The length of the CDR3 is 17 residues. The CDR3: CATERSLFMSWPYEQYF. Written as DNA, the CDR3 is TGCGCCACTGAGCGGTCACTATTCATGTCGTGGCCCTACGAGCAGTACTTC.

In this sample, this clonotype turned up a few times. V gene TRBV9 combines with J gene TRBJ1-2; TRBD1 matches at 7 bases. The germline V gene has CDR1 SGDLS and CDR2 YYNGEE. The CDR3 loop spans 17 amino acids. The V segment lost 3 bases and the J segment 2 bases; nucleotides outside the gene matches: 13. CDR3 nucleotide sequence: TGTGCCAGCAGCGCAGACCACAGGGGAATGGGGAACTATGGCTACACCTTC. It encodes CASSADHRGMGNYGYTF.

About this clonotype: Since a much larger clone is just one base distant, this may be a read error. The chain has TRBV4-1 and TRBJ2-5; TRBD2 is a possible D gene (6 bases). The CDR3 contains 15 residues. V was shortened by 3 bases and J by 4 bases, with 15 bases between the two germline ends. CDR1 is MGHRA and CDR2 is YSYEKL in the germline V gene. CDR3: CASSQGTTRRETQYF. The DNA of the CDR3 is TGCGCCAGCAGCCAGGGGACGACTAGAAGAGAGACCCAGTACTTC.

This chain links TRBV28 with TRBJ2-2, with D possibly matching TRBD1 (6 bases). The CDR3 loop spans 13 amino acids. Germline CDR1 is MDHEN and CDR2 is SYDVKM. V lost 7 bases and J 3 bases, leaving 9 bases between the germline ends. The CDR3 bases are TGTGCCAGCATGGCAGGGGACACCGGGGAGCTGTTTTTT. It translates to CASMAGDTGELFF.

The chain combines TRBV12-3 or TRBV12-4 with TRBJ1-1; 8 bases agree with TRBD1. This CDR3 is built from 16 residues. The J segment lost 1 base and the V segment lost 6 bases, leaving 10 bases of the junction unmatched. In DNA, the CDR3 is TGTGCCAGCAGACGCAATACAGGGGGGACGAACACTGAAGCTTTCTTT. This encodes CASRRNTGGTNTEAFF.

In its sample, this clonotype was seen many times. The chain carries TRBV11-2 and TRBJ2-1, with TRBD2 identical over 16 bases. CDR1 SGHAT and CDR2 FQNNGV come from the germline V gene. The length of the CDR3 is 13 residues. After removal of 9 bases from V and 9 bases from J, the junction contained 2 bases not matched to a gene. The CDR3 DNA reads as TGTGCCAGTGGGACTAGCGGGGGGGGTGAGCAGTTCTTC. Translating it yields CASGTSGGGEQFF.

This clonotype was observed a handful of times. The rearrangement links TRBV7-2 to TRBJ1-6; D is undetermined. Germline-derived CDR1 and CDR2 are SGHTA and FQGNSA. The V end lost 3 bases, the J end lost 2 bases, and 8 bases lay between the germline ends. The length of the CDR3 is 15 residues. The CDR3 nucleotides read TGTGCCAGCAGCTTGGAGAGCCCCTATAATTCACCCCTCCACTTT. Its translation: CASSLESPYNSPLHF.

This clonotype was seen a few times. The chain recombines TRBV7-2 with TRBJ1-5; D possibly corresponds to TRBD1 (6 bases). Germline lookup yields CDR1 SGHTA and CDR2 FQGNSA. The V and J ends lost 1 base and 1 base respectively, with 11 bases between them. This CDR3 spans 16 amino acids. The CDR3 spells CASSLVATGSNQPQHF. The CDR3 DNA is TGTGCCAGCAGCTTAGTGGCCACAGGGAGCAATCAGCCCCAGCATTTT.

Only a few counts were recorded for this clonotype. The chain combines TRBV5-1 with TRBJ2-5; the D gene could be TRBD1 or TRBD2 (6 bases each). V was shortened by 5 bases and J by 2 bases, with 16 bases between the two germline ends. The length of the CDR3 is 15 residues. Per the germline V gene, CDR1 is SGHRS and CDR2 is YFSETQ. This chain's CDR3 is CASRVGGGAQETQYF. In DNA form, the CDR3 reads TGCGCCAGCAGAGTTGGGGGCGGGGCTCAAGAGACCCAGTACTTC.

This clonotype was counted at least ten times. This chain joins TRBV15 and TRBJ1-2; D gene unclear. V was cut by 0 bases and J by 4 bases, with 12 bases left in between. This CDR3 is 15 amino acids long. Germline CDR1 reads LNHNV; CDR2 reads YYDKDF (reference sequence). As DNA, the CDR3 is TGTGCCACCAGCAGAGATTCCGGGCAGAGCTATGGCTACACCTTC. Translated, it gives CATSRDSGQSYGYTF.

A few counts support this clonotype. The chain combines TRBV10-3 with TRBJ1-5; tentatively, D is TRBD1 (6 bases). Trimming cost V 2 bases and J 6 bases, with 11 bases left between them. The CDR3 extends over 14 amino acids. In germline, CDR1 is ENHRY, CDR2 SYGVKD. The CDR3 loop reads CAISEMGATQPQHF. As DNA, the CDR3 is TGTGCCATCAGTGAGATGGGGGCTACTCAGCCCCAGCATTTT.

V usage is TRBV15 and J usage is TRBJ1-5; 8 bases agree with TRBD1. CDR1 and CDR2 from the germline V gene are LNHNV and YYDKDF (reference sequence). V lost 4 bases, J lost 5 bases, and 13 bases stayed unmatched. This CDR3 spans 17 amino acids. CDR3 residues: CATSNRLSDRGHQPQHF. For the CDR3, the DNA is TGTGCCACCAGCAATAGATTATCCGACAGGGGACATCAGCCCCAGCATTTT.

The V gene is TRBV7-9, the J gene TRBJ2-5, with 9 bases identical to TRBD2. Germline CDR1 and CDR2: SEHNR and FQNEAQ (reference sequence). Trimming cost V 4 bases and J 4 bases; bases outside gene matches: 13. The CDR3 is 17 residues long. The CDR3: CASSSRQGAGGRETQYF. The CDR3 bases are TGTGCCAGCAGCTCCAGACAGGGAGCGGGAGGTCGAGAGACCCAGTACTTC.

The chain has TRBV28 and TRBJ1-2; TRBD1 matches 8 bases. The V gene end was trimmed by 2 bases and the J gene end by 2 bases; junction bases not matched to a gene: 19. The V gene's germline CDR1 is MDHEN and CDR2 SYDVKM. This CDR3 has 20 amino acids. This CDR3 reads CASSLPWAGGAGGINYGYTF. The CDR3 DNA reads TGTGCCAGCAGTTTACCTTGGGCAGGGGGCGCCGGGGGCATCAACTATGGCTACACCTTC.

This clonotype was seen ten or more times. This chain joins TRBV27 and TRBJ1-4; no firm D call. CDR1 and CDR2 from the germline V gene are MNHEY and SMNVEV (reference sequence). V gave up 0 bases and J gave up 4 bases, with 9 bases separating them. This CDR3 region has 15 residues. This chain's CDR3 is CASSLSGPFNEKLFF. The CDR3 DNA reads as TGTGCCAGCAGTTTATCAGGACCCTTTAATGAAAAACTGTTTTTT.